These 2 T cell receptor beta chains share one sample of origin, sequenced in a study of tumor-infiltrating lymphocytes in primary liver carcinoma. A primer matching the constant region was used to make TCR beta cDNA from 500 to 600 ng of total RNA. Libraries for TCR beta were built through three nested multiplex PCR rounds, which together made up a slightly modified ARM-PCR procedure. The first two PCR rounds used TRBV1-TRBV30 forward primers with a C-beta reverse primer, approximately 11 cycles each. MiXCR was run by TCRdb on the multiplex PCR reads, yielding one entry per CDR3 protein. This sample carries about 300,000 distinct CDR3 sequences, roughly two thirds of them seen once, and the ten largest clones take roughly 8.9%. For blood RNA, unsorted whole blood served as the source, and germline DNA was extracted too. Sequenced input: peripheral blood. These receptors were collected from a middle-aged man with primary liver carcinoma and hepatitis B virus infection.

On this clonotype: The conserved phenylalanine or tryptophan is not found at the CDR3 terminus, so this likely reflects a read error. The limits of the CDR3 on the DNA are not certain, so only TCRdb's listed CDR3 is given. The chain's CDR3 is CASSELGGAEAFC. The chain has TRBV6-1 and TRBJ1-1; the table's TRBD1 call for D was not verified on the DNA. From its first to its last residue, the CDR3 has 13 amino acids. Germline V lookup: CDR1 MNHNS, CDR2 SASEGT.

On this clonotype: Germline and junction disagree at one end, which may indicate a read error. The V gene is TRBV6-1, the J gene TRBJ1-2, with D unresolved. The CDR3 length is 13 residues. CDR1 is MNHNS, CDR2 SASEGT, per germline. The CDR3 DNA reads as TGTGCCAGCACCATCGAAGGGCTTGGTGGCGACACCTTC. Translated, it gives CASTIEGLGGDTF.